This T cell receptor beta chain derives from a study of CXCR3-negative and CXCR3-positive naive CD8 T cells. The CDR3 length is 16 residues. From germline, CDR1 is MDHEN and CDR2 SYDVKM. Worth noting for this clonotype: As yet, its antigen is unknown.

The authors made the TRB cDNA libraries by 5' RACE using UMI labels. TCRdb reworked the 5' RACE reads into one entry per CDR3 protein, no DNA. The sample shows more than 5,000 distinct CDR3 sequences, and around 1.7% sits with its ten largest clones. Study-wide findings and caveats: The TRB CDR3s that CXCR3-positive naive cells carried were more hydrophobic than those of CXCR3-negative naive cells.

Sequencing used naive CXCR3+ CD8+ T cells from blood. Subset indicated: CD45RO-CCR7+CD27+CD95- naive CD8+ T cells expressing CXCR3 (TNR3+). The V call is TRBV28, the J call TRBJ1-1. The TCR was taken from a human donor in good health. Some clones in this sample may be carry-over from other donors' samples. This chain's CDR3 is CASSLDFGEAAYGAFF.